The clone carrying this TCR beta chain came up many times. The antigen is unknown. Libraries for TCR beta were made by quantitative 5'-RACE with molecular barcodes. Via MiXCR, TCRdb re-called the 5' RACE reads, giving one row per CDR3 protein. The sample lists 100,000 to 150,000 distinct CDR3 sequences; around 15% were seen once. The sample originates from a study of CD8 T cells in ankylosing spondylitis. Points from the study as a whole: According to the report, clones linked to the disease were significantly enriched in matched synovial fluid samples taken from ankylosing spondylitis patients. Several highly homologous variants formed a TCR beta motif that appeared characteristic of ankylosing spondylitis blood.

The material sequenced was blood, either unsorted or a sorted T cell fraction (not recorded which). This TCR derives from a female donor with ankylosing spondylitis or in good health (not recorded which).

CDR3 loop: CSVESIVEGGSDTQYF. DNA of the CDR3: TGCAGCGTTGAAAGCATCGTGGAGGGTGGGTCAGATACGCAGTATTTT. The chain has TRBV29-1 and TRBJ2-3; TRBD2 is a possible D gene (6 bases). CDR3 length equals 16 residues. The germline V and J ends were trimmed by 2 bases and 4 bases, with 19 bases remaining between them. Germline V gene data show CDR1 as SQVTM and CDR2 as ANQGSEA.